Listed here is a single T cell receptor beta chain. Its specificity is not known. The sample is drawn from a study of T cells after yellow fever vaccination. The CDR3 contains 14 residues. Germline V gene sequence: CDR1 SGHRS, CDR2 YFSETQ. Trimming pared 0 bases from V and 2 bases from J, leaving 9 bases between. A universal primer site and UMIs were added as TCR cDNA was made by 5'RACE template switching. Using its own MiXCR run on the 5' RACE reads, TCRdb lists one record per CDR3 protein. The sample carries roughly 500,000 distinct CDR3 sequences, approximately 21% recorded once. Findings of the study overall: Few clonotypes appeared in both CD4 and CD8 compartments.

The sample was PBMCs, taken 15 days after the yellow fever booster vaccination. The clonotype originates from a man under 40 who received the YFV17D yellow fever vaccine. The chain combines TRBV5-1 with TRBJ2-7; D is uncertain. Written as DNA, the CDR3 is TGCGCCAGCAGCTTGGTCACAGCGACCTACGAGCAGTACTTC. Translation: CASSLVTATYEQYF.